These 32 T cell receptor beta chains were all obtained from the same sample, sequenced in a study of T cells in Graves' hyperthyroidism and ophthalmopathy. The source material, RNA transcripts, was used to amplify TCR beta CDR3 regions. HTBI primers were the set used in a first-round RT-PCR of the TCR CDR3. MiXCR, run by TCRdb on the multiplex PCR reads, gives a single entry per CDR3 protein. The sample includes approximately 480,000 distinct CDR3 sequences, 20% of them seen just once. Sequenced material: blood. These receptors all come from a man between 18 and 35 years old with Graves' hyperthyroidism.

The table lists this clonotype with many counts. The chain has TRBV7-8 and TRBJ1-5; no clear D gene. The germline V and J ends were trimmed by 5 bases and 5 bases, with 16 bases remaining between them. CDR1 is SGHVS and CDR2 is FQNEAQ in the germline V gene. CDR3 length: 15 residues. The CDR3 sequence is CASSHRRGIHQPQHF. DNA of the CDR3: TGTGCCAGCAGCCACCGACGAGGGATCCATCAGCCCCAGCATTTT.

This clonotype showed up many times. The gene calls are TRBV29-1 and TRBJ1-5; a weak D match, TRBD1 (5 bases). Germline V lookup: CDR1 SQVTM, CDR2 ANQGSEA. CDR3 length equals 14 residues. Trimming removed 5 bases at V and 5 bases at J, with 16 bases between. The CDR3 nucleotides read TGCAGCGTTAACTCCGGGGCTGGGGATCAGCCCCAGCATTTT. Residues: CSVNSGAGDQPQHF.

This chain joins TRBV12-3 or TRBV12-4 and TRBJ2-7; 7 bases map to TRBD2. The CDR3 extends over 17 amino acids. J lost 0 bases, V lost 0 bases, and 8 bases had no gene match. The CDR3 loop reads CASSLAGGTPGSYEQYV. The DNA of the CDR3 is TGTGCCAGCAGTTTAGCGGGGGGGACGCCTGGCTCCTACGAGCAGTACGTC.

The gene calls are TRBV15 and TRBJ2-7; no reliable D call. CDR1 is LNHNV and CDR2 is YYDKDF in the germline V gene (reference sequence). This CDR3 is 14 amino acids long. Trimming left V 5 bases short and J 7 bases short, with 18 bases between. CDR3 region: CATSFSRWAEEQYF. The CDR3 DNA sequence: TGTGCCACCAGCTTCTCGCGGTGGGCGGAGGAGCAGTACTTC.

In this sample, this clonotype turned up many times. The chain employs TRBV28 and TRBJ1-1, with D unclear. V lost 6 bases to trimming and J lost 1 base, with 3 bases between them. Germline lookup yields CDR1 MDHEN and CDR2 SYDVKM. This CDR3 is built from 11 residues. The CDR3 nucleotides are TGTGCCAGCAGCCAGAACACTGAAGCTTTCTTT. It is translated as CASSQNTEAFF.

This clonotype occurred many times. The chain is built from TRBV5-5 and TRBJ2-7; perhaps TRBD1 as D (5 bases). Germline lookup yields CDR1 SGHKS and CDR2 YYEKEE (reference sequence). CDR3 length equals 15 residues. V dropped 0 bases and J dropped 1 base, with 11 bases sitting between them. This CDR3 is CASSLERGISYEQYF. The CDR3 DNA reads TGTGCCAGCAGCTTGGAAAGGGGCATATCCTACGAGCAGTACTTC. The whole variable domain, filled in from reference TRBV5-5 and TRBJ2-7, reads DAGVTQSPTHLIKTRGQQVTLRCSPISGHKSVSWYQQVLGQGPQFIFQYYEKEERGRGNFPDRFSARQFPNYSSELNVNALLLGDSALYLCASSLERGISYEQYFGPGTRLTVT.

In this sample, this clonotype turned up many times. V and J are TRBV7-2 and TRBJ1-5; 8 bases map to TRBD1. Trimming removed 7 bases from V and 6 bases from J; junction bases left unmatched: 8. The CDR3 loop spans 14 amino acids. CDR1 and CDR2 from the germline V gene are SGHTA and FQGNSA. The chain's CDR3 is CASTLTGEVQPQHF. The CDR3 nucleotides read TGTGCCAGCACCCTGACAGGGGAGGTTCAGCCCCAGCATTTT. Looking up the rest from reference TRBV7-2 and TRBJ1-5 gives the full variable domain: GAGVSQSPSNKVTEKGKDVELRCDPISGHTALYWYRQSLGQGLEFLIYFQGNSAPDKSGLPSDRFSAERTGGSVSTLTIQRTQQEDSAVYLCASTLTGEVQPQHFGDGTRLSIL.

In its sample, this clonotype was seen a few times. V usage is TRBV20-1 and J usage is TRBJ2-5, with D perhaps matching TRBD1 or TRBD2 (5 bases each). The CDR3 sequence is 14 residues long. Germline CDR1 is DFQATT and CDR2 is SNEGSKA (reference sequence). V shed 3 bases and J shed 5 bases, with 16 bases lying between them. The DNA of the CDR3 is TGCAGTGCTAGTTCTTCCGGGAAGGGGGAGACCCAGTACTTC. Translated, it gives CSASSSGKGETQYF.

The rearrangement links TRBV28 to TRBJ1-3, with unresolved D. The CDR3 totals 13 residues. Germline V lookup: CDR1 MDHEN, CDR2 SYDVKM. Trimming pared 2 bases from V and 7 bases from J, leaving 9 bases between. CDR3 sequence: CASSLEAWNTIYF. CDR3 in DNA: TGTGCCAGCAGTTTAGAGGCCTGGAACACCATATATTTT.

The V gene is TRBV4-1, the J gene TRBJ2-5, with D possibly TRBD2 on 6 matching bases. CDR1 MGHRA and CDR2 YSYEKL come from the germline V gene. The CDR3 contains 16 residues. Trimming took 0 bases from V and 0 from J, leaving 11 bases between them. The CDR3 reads CASSQDSGWYQETQYF. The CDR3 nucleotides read TGCGCCAGCAGCCAAGATAGCGGTTGGTACCAAGAGACCCAGTACTTC.

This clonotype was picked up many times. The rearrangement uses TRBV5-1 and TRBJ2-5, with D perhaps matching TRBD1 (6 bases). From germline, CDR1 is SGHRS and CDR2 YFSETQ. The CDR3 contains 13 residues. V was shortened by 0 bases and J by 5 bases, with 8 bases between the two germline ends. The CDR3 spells CASSLDRDETQYF. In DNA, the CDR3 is TGCGCCAGCAGCTTGGACAGGGACGAGACCCAGTACTTC.

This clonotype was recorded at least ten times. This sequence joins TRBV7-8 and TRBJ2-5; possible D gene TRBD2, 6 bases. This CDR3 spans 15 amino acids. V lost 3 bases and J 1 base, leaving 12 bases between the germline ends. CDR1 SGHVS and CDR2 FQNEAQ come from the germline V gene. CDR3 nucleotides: TGTGCCAGCAGCTTCGGGAGACAGAGCCAAGAGACCCAGTACTTC. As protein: CASSFGRQSQETQYF.

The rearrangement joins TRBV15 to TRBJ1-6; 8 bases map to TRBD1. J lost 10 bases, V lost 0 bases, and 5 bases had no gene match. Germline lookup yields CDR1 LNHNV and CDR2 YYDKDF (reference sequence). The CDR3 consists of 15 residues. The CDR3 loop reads CATSRDPGGGSPLHF. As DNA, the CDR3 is TGTGCCACCAGCAGAGATCCAGGGGGCGGATCACCCCTCCACTTT.

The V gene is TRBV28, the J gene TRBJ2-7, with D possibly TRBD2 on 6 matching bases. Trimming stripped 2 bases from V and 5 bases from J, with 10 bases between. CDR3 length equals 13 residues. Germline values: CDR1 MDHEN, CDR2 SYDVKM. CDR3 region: CASSLGGIHEQYF. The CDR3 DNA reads TGTGCCAGCAGTTTAGGCGGGATCCACGAGCAGTACTTC.

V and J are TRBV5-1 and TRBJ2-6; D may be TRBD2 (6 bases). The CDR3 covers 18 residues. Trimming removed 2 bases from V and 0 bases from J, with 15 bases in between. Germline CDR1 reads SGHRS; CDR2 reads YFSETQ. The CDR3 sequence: CASSFGGGSPSGANVLTF. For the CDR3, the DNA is TGCGCCAGCAGCTTTGGTGGGGGGTCCCCCTCTGGGGCCAACGTCCTGACTTTC.

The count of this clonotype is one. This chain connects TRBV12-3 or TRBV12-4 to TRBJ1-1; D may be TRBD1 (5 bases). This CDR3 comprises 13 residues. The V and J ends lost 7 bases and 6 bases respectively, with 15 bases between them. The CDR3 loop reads CASTPQGGAEAFF. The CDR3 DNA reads TGTGCCAGCACCCCCCAGGGAGGGGCTGAAGCTTTCTTT.

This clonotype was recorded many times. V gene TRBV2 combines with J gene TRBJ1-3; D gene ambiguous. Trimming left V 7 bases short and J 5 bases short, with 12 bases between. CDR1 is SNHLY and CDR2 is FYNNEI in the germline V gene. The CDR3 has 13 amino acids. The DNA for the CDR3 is TGTGCCAGCAAGGCCTCCGGCCGAAACACCATATATTTT. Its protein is CASKASGRNTIYF.

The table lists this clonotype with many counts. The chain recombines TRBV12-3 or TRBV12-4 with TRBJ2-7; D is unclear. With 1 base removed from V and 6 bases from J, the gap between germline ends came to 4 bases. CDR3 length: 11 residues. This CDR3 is CASSLGSEQYF. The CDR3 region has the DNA TGTGCCAGCAGTTTAGGTAGCGAGCAGTACTTC.

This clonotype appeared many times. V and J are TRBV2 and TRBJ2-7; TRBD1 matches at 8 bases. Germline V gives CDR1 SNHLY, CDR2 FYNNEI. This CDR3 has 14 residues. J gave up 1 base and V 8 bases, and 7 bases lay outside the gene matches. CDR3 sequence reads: CASLGQDNSYEQYF. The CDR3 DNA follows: TGTGCCAGCTTGGGACAGGACAATTCCTACGAGCAGTACTTC.

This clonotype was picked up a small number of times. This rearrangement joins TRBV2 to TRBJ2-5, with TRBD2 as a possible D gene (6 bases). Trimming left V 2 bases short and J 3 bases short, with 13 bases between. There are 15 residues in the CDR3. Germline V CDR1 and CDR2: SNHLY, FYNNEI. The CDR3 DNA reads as TGTGCCAGCAGTGAACCCGGCGGGACGGAAGAGACCCAGTACTTC. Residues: CASSEPGGTEETQYF. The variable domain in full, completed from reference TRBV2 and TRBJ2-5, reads EPEVTQTPSHQVTQMGQEVILRCVPISNHLYFYWYRQILGQKVEFLVSFYNNEISEKSEIFDDQFSVERPDGSNFTLKIRSTKLEDSAMYFCASSEPGGTEETQYFGPGTRLLVL.

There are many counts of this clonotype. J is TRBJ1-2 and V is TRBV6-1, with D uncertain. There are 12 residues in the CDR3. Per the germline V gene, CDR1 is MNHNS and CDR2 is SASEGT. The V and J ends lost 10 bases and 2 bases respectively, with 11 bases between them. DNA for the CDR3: TGTGCCACCCTGGGTCCAAACTATGGCTACACCTTC. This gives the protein CATLGPNYGYTF.

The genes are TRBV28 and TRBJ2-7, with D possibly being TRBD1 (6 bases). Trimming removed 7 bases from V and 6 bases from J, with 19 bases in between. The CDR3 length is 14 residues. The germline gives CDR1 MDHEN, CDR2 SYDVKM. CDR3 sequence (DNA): TGTGCCAGCACCTGGGGGACAATCACCCGCGAGCAGTACTTC. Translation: CASTWGTITREQYF.

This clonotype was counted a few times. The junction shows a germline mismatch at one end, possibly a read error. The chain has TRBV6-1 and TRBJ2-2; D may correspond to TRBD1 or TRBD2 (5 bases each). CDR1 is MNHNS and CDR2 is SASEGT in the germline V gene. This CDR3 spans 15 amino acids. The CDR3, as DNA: TGTGCCAGCAGTGAAGCGCCAGGGTGGGCCGGGGAGCTGTGTTTC. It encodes CASSEAPGWAGELCF.

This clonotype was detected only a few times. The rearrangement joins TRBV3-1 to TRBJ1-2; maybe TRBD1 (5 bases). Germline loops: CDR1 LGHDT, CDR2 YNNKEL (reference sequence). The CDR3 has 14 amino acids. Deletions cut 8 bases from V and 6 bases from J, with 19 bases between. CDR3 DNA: TGTGCCAGCGGACCCGGACAAAGGGGAGATGGCTACACCTTC. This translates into CASGPGQRGDGYTF. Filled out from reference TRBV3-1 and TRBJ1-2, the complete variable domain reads DTAVSQTPKYLVTQMGNDKSIKCEQNLGHDTMYWYKQDSKKFLKIMFSYNNKELIINETVPNRFSPKSPDKAHLNLHINSLELGDSAVYFCASGPGQRGDGYTFGSGTRLTVV.

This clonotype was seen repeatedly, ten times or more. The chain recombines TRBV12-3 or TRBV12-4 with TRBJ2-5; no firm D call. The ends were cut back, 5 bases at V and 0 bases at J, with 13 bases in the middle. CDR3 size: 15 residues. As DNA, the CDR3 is TGTGCCAGCAGTCCGTCCTACAAGTACCAAGAGACCCAGTACTTC. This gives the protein CASSPSYKYQETQYF.

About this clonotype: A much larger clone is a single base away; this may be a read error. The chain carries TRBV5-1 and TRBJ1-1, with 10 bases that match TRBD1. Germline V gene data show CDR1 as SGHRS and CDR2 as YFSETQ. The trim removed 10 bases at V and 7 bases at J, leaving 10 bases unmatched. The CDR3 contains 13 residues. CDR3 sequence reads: CACSAGTGDEAFF. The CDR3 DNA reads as TGCGCCTGCTCGGCGGGGACAGGGGATGAAGCTTTCTTT.

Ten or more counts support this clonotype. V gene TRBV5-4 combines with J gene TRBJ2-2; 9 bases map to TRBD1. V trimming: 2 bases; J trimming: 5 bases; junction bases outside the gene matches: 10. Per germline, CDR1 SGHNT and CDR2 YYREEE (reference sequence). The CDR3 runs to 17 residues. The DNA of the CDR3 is TGTGCCAGCAGCTTCAGTGGGGGACAGGGCCGAACCGGGGAGCTGTTTTTT. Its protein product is CASSFSGGQGRTGELFF.

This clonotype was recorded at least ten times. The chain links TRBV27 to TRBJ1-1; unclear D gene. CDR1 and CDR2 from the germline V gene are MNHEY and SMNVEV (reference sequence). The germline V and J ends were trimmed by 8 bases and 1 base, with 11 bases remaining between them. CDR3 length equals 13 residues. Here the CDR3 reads CASAYQENTEAFF. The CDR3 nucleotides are TGTGCCAGCGCCTATCAAGAGAACACTGAAGCTTTCTTT.

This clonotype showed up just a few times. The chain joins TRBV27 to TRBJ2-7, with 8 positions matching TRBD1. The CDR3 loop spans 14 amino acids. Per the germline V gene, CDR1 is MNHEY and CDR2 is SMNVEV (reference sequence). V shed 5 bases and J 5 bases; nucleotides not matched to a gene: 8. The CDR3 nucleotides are TGTGCCAGCAGTCCGCCAGGGGGCTTGAACGAGCAGTACTTC. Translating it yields CASSPPGGLNEQYF.

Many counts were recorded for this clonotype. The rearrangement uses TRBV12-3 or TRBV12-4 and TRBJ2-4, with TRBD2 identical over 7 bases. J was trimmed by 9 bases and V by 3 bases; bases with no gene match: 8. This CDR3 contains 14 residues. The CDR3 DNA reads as TGTGCCAGCAGTTTTTACGCGGGGGAGGGCATTCAGTACTTC. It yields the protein CASSFYAGEGIQYF.

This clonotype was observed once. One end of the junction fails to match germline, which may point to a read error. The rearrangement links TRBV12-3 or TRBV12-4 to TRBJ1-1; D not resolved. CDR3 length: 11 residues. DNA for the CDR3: TGTGCCAGCAGTTCCAGGTCCGCCCGAAGATTT. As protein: CASSSRSARRF.

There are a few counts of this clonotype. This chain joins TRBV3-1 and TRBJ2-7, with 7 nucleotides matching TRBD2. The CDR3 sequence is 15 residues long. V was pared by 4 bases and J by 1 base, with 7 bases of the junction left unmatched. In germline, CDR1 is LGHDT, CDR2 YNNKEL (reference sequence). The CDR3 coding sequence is TGTGCCAGCAGCCCTCGGGAGCGGGGATCCTACGAGCAGTACTTC. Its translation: CASSPRERGSYEQYF.